These 29 T cell receptor beta chains originate from one sample sequenced in a study of PD-1 blockade in classical Hodgkin lymphoma. This sample's time point: cycle 4 day 1 (C4D1), after more than five weeks of nivolumab. All patients relapsed after autologous stem cell transplantation, and brentuximab vedotin exposure varied. Libraries were prepared by immunoSEQ multiplex PCR; TCRdb keeps only in-frame clonotypes and omits some of them. This repertoire shows 6,500 to 9,500 clones, about 84% found once; its top ten account for 25% to 30%. This specimen was peripheral blood mononuclear cells (PBMCs), taken before the fourth cycle of nivolumab. The receptors come from a human donor with classical Hodgkin lymphoma.

Only a few counts were recorded for this clone. The chain joins TRBV28 to TRBJ2-7; no clear D gene. The V gene's germline CDR1 is MDHEN and CDR2 SYDVKM. The V end lost 2 bases, the J end lost 2 bases, and 7 bases lay between the germline ends. The CDR3 contains 13 residues. The CDR3 loop is CASSLGVPYEQYF. CDR3 nucleotide sequence: TGTGCCAGCAGTTTAGGGGTACCCTACGAGCAGTACTTC.

V and J are TRBV7-2 and TRBJ2-2; weak D call: TRBD2 (5 bases). This CDR3 has 14 residues. Germline V gives CDR1 SGHTA, CDR2 FQGNSA. Trimming cost V 5 bases and J 5 bases, with 12 bases left between them. The CDR3 region is CASSGQERTGELFF. The CDR3, as DNA: TGTGCCAGCAGCGGGCAAGAGCGGACCGGGGAGCTGTTTTTT.

The CDR3 nucleotides read TGTGCCAGCAGCACAGACCCGGGACTCTATAATTCACCCCTCCACTTT. Protein sequence: CASSTDPGLYNSPLHF. The chain is built from TRBV7-2 and TRBJ1-6, with a possible D match to TRBD1 (5 bases). With 5 bases removed from V and 3 bases from J, the gap between germline ends came to 14 bases. CDR3 length: 16 residues. The germline V gene encodes CDR1 SGHTA and CDR2 FQGNSA.

The gene calls are TRBV6-5 and TRBJ1-5; D may be TRBD1 (5 bases). The CDR3 extends over 13 amino acids. Trimming stripped 2 bases from V and 7 bases from J, with 9 bases between. Germline V gene sequence: CDR1 MNHEY, CDR2 SVGAGI. CDR3 sequence (DNA): TGTGCCAGCAGTTACGGGGGGAAACAGCCCCAGCATTTT. It yields the protein CASSYGGKQPQHF.

Details on this clone: The same CDR3 can be traced to other DNA sequences in this sample. This chain links TRBV18 with TRBJ1-2; maybe TRBD1 (5 bases). CDR1 KGHSH and CDR2 LQKENI come from the germline V gene. Trimming removed 3 bases from V and 4 bases from J, with 12 bases in between. CDR3 length equals 14 residues. CDR3 sequence reads: CASSPPTESYGYTF. CDR3 in DNA: TGTGCCAGCTCACCCCCGACAGAGAGCTATGGCTACACCTTC.

CDR3 in amino acids: CASSGDVYEQYF. The CDR3 coding sequence is TGTGCCAGCAGTGGGGATGTTTACGAGCAGTACTTC. V usage is TRBV6-6 and J usage is TRBJ2-7; D is unresolved. Germline lookup yields CDR1 MNHNY and CDR2 SVGAGI (reference sequence). The CDR3 sequence is 12 residues long. V gave up 5 bases and J gave up 4 bases, with 9 bases separating them.

The V and J genes are TRBV7-2 and TRBJ1-2; 9 nucleotides agree with TRBD1. There are 17 residues in the CDR3. The germline V gene has CDR1 SGHTA and CDR2 FQGNSA. J lost 5 bases, V lost 1 base, and 11 bases had no gene match. CDR3 nucleotides: TGTGCCAGCAGCTTAGATAGGACAGGGGTACGGGATTATGGCTACACCTTC. Translating it yields CASSLDRTGVRDYGYTF. The full variable domain, in which reference TRBV7-2 and TRBJ1-2 provide the parts outside the CDR3, is GAGVSQSPSNKVTEKGKDVELRCDPISGHTALYWYRQSLGQGLEFLIYFQGNSAPDKSGLPSDRFSAERTGGSVSTLTIQRTQQEDSAVYLCASSLDRTGVRDYGYTFGSGTRLTVV.

This clone is a singleton in its sample. The chain carries TRBV6-4 and TRBJ2-2, with 7 bases matching TRBD2. After removal of 7 bases from V and 8 bases from J, the junction contained 13 bases not matched to a gene. Germline V gene lookup returns CDR1 MRHNA and CDR2 SNTAGT. This CDR3 has 15 residues. CDR3 protein: CASTGTTKLGGELFF. CDR3 nucleotides: TGTGCCAGCACAGGGACTACAAAATTAGGTGGGGAGCTGTTTTTT.

The rearrangement links TRBV29-1 to TRBJ2-5; D might be TRBD1 or TRBD2, each matching 5 bases. CDR1 and CDR2 (germline): SQVTM, ANQGSEA. The length of the CDR3 is 13 residues. V was cut by 5 bases and J by 4 bases, with 14 bases left in between. The CDR3 DNA reads as TGCAGCGTTACCCGGGACGGACGAGAGACCCAGTACTTC. It translates to CSVTRDGRETQYF.

The chain uses TRBV14 and TRBJ1-5, with unresolved D. V was cut by 0 bases and J by 3 bases, with 18 bases left in between. Germline V gene lookup returns CDR1 SGHDN and CDR2 FVKESK. This CDR3 is built from 18 residues. The CDR3 nucleotides are TGTGCCAGCAGCCAAGATCGATCTCAGATGGGGTCCAATCAGCCCCAGCATTTT. Residues: CASSQDRSQMGSNQPQHF.

This chain links TRBV7-9 with TRBJ2-2; D not certain. V dropped 5 bases and J dropped 7 bases, with 11 bases sitting between them. This CDR3 spans 13 amino acids. Germline loops: CDR1 SEHNR, CDR2 FQNEAQ (reference sequence). The CDR3 sequence: CASSLHEVGELFF. DNA for the CDR3: TGTGCCAGCAGCCTCCATGAGGTCGGGGAGCTGTTTTTT. Filled out from reference TRBV7-9 and TRBJ2-2, the complete variable domain reads DTGVSQNPRHKITKRGQNVTFRCDPISEHNRLYWYRQTLGQGPEFLTYFQNEAQLEKSRLLSDRFSAERPKGSFSTLEIQRTEQGDSAMYLCASSLHEVGELFFGEGSRLTVL.

The chain is built from TRBV27 and TRBJ1-1; D gene unclear. CDR3 length: 13 residues. Trimming removed 2 bases at V and 5 bases at J, with 9 bases between. In germline, CDR1 is MNHEY, CDR2 SMNVEV (reference sequence). The CDR3, as DNA: TGTGCCAGCAGTTTACTGGGTCGGACTGAAGCTTTCTTT. This gives the protein CASSLLGRTEAFF.

This chain uses TRBV2 with TRBJ1-2; unclear D gene. Looked up from germline, CDR1 is SNHLY and CDR2 is FYNNEI. V lost 3 bases, J lost 5 bases, and 10 bases lay in between. The CDR3 covers 13 residues. In DNA form, the CDR3 reads TGTGCCAGCAGTGATTCGGTGGGGTATGGCTACACCTTC. Amino acid sequence: CASSDSVGYGYTF.

The chain links TRBV10-3 to TRBJ2-3; perhaps TRBD2 as D (7 bases). This CDR3 region has 14 residues. Trimming removed 10 bases from V and 1 base from J, with 15 bases in between. Germline values: CDR1 ENHRY, CDR2 SYGVKD. The CDR3 sequence is CASGAGAGTDTQYF. The CDR3 coding sequence is TGTGCCAGCGGGGCGGGGGCAGGCACAGATACGCAGTATTTT.

This clone was detected once. The chain joins TRBV28 to TRBJ1-4; TRBD1 matches at 9 bases. V trimming: 5 bases; J trimming: 3 bases; junction bases outside the gene matches: 4. The CDR3 extends over 15 amino acids. The germline V gene has CDR1 MDHEN and CDR2 SYDVKM. The CDR3 bases are TGTGCCAGCAGTGGGGGACAGGGTCCTAATGAAAAACTGTTTTTT. Its translation: CASSGGQGPNEKLFF.

The sample holds a few counts of this clone. V is TRBV5-3 and J is TRBJ1-4; TRBD1 aligns across 9 bases. TRBV5-3 is labeled an ORF, and its function is uncertain. V lost 3 bases to trimming and J lost 2 bases; unmatched junction nucleotides: 11. CDR3 length: 18 amino acids. The CDR3 DNA reads as TGTGCCAGAAGCTGGAGACGGGGACAGGGAGGTACTAATGAAAAACTGTTTTTT. Protein sequence: CARSWRRGQGGTNEKLFF.

The chain joins TRBV4-3 to TRBJ2-3; D unclear. The V end lost 4 bases, the J end lost 0 bases, and 11 bases lay between the germline ends. CDR3 length: 15 amino acids. Germline CDR1 LGHNA, CDR2 YSLEER. CDR3 nucleotides: TGCGCCAGCAGCCTAATCTGGTCTAGCACAGATACGCAGTATTTT. Translation: CASSLIWSSTDTQYF.

The J gene is TRBJ2-3, the V gene TRBV6-5; 7 bases agree with TRBD2. The trim removed 0 bases at V and 1 base at J, leaving 4 bases unmatched. CDR1 is MNHEY, CDR2 SVGAGI, per germline. This CDR3 has 16 residues. The CDR3 is CASSYSHAGGTDTQYF. The CDR3 bases are TGTGCCAGCAGTTACTCCCACGCGGGGGGCACAGATACGCAGTATTTT.

The chain joins TRBV5-1 to TRBJ1-3, with TRBD1 as a possible D gene (5 bases). The V gene lost 4 bases and the J gene lost 4 bases, with 24 bases spanning the gap. This CDR3 region has 18 residues. Germline V gene lookup returns CDR1 SGHRS and CDR2 YFSETQ. In DNA form, the CDR3 reads TGCGCCAGCAGCCTGTCCGGGCAGGGTGACCGGACCGGAAACACCATATATTTT. This gives the protein CASSLSGQGDRTGNTIYF.

V and J are TRBV27 and TRBJ1-1; no clear D. Germline-derived CDR1 and CDR2 are MNHEY and SMNVEV (reference sequence). V was trimmed by 5 bases and J by 1 base, leaving 14 bases between them. The CDR3 covers 15 residues. CDR3 in DNA: TGTGCCAGCAGTCCCCATAGAGGGCAGAACACTGAAGCTTTCTTT. Protein: CASSPHRGQNTEAFF.

The chain couples TRBV29-1 to TRBJ2-3; possibly TRBD1 for D (6 bases). Germline V gene lookup returns CDR1 SQVTM and CDR2 ANQGSEA. Between the trimmed V and J ends, which lost 2 bases and 6 bases, there was a span of 9 bases. The CDR3 is made up of 12 amino acids. The CDR3 spells CSVERDIDTQYF. For the CDR3, the DNA is TGCAGCGTTGAAAGGGACATCGATACGCAGTATTTT.

This clone was picked up a small number of times. The chain carries TRBV6-5 and TRBJ1-2, with unresolved D. Germline lookup yields CDR1 MNHEY and CDR2 SVGAGI. V was cut by 7 bases and J by 2 bases, with 14 bases left in between. The CDR3 has 14 residues. The CDR3 protein is CASTRLYRNYGYTF. CDR3 in DNA: TGTGCCAGCACTCGACTCTACAGAAACTATGGCTACACCTTC.

The V call is TRBV7-3, the J call TRBJ2-3; no definite D call. Trimming removed 2 bases from V and 1 base from J, with 7 bases in between. The germline CDR1 and CDR2 sequences are SGHTA and FQGTGA. The CDR3 runs 14 residues. In DNA, the CDR3 is TGTGCCAGCAGCTTAGGATCCCGCACAGATACGCAGTATTTT. Translating it yields CASSLGSRTDTQYF.

The V and J genes are TRBV5-1 and TRBJ1-2; TRBD1 aligns across 7 bases. Trimming removed 1 base from V and 4 bases from J; junction bases left unmatched: 1. The germline V gene has CDR1 SGHRS and CDR2 YFSETQ. The CDR3 has 13 amino acids. The CDR3 nucleotides are TGCGCCAGCAGCTTGTCAGGGGGCTATGGCTACACCTTC. Its protein is CASSLSGGYGYTF.

For the CDR3, the DNA is TGCGCCAGCAGCTTGGCCACAGGGGGCAATAGGGACATTCAGTACTTC. Translating it yields CASSLATGGNRDIQYF. The chain carries TRBV5-1 and TRBJ2-4; 9 bases are shared with TRBD1. The CDR3 covers 16 residues. Germline values: CDR1 SGHRS, CDR2 YFSETQ. The V segment lost 0 bases and the J segment 8 bases; nucleotides outside the gene matches: 9.

The chain joins TRBV5-4 to TRBJ2-7, with 7 bases matching TRBD1. The CDR3 is made up of 15 amino acids. Trimming took 5 bases from V and 2 from J; bases not matched to a gene: 10. Germline V gene data show CDR1 as SGHNT and CDR2 as YYREEE (reference sequence). The CDR3 region has the DNA TGTGCCAGCAGTTCCAGGACAGGCCCGACCTACGAGCAGTACTTC. It specifies CASSSRTGPTYEQYF.

The chain joins TRBV6-5 to TRBJ1-2, with TRBD1 matching 8 bases. V dropped 1 base and J dropped 6; count of bases not matched to a gene: 7. The germline gives CDR1 MNHEY, CDR2 SVGAGI. The CDR3 is 15 residues long. The CDR3 bases are TGTGCCAGCAGTTACTTCTTGACAGGGGTAAATGGCTACACCTTC. It specifies CASSYFLTGVNGYTF.

The genes are TRBV4-2 and TRBJ1-1, with 7 bases matching TRBD1. Germline CDR1 reads LGHNA; CDR2 reads YNFKEQ. V gave up 0 bases and J gave up 5 bases; unmatched junction bases: 6. The CDR3 covers 15 residues. The chain's CDR3 is CASSQEGGAGTEAFF. The CDR3 DNA reads TGTGCCAGCAGCCAAGAAGGGGGCGCGGGGACTGAAGCTTTCTTT.

Only one count was recorded for this clone. This sequence joins TRBV19 and TRBJ2-1; 9 nucleotides align to TRBD1. J gave up 3 bases and V 1 base, and 10 bases lay outside the gene matches. Germline lookup yields CDR1 LNHDA and CDR2 SQIVND (reference sequence). The CDR3 contains 18 residues. CDR3 loop: CASSIAPRDRAYYNEQFF. CDR3 in DNA: TGTGCCAGTAGTATAGCTCCTAGGGACAGGGCATACTACAATGAGCAGTTCTTC. Complete variable domain (other parts from reference TRBV19 and TRBJ2-1): DGGITQSPKYLFRKEGQNVTLSCEQNLNHDAMYWYRQDPGQGLRLIYYSQIVNDFQKGDIAEGYSVSREKKESFPLTVTSAQKNPTAFYLCASSIAPRDRAYYNEQFFGPGTRLTVL.